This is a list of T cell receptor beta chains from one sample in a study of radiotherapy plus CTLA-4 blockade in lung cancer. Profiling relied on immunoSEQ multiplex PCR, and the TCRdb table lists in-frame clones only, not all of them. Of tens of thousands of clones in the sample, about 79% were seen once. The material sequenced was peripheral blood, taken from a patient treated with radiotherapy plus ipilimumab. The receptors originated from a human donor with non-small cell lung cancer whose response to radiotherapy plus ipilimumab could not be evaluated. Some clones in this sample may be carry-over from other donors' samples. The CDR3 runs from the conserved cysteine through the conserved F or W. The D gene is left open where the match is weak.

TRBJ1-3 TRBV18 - CASSPTLTGPSGNTIYF
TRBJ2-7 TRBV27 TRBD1 CASKGTGGTWGSYEQYF
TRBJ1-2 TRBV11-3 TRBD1 CASSLDGQGNGYTF
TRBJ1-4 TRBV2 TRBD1 CASLQGAGEKLFF
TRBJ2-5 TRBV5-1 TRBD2 CASSPGLAGGHVGQETQYF
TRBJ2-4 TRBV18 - CASSPARGIQNIQYF
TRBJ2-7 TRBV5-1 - CASSLGPAAVGTYEQYF
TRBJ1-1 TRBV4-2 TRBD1 CASSARDRFMNTEAFF
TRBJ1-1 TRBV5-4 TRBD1 CASQTGQDTEAFF
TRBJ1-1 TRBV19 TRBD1 CASFDRAYTEAFF
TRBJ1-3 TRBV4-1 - CASSQDEGTNGNTIYF
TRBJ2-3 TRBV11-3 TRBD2 CASSVAGTSGGGVTDTQYF
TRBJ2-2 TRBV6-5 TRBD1 CASGQGVGTGELFF
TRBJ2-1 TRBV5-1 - CASSLADLGGEQFF
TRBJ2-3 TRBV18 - CASSRDTGGTDTQYF
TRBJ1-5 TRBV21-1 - CASSPRQGTLGNQPQHF